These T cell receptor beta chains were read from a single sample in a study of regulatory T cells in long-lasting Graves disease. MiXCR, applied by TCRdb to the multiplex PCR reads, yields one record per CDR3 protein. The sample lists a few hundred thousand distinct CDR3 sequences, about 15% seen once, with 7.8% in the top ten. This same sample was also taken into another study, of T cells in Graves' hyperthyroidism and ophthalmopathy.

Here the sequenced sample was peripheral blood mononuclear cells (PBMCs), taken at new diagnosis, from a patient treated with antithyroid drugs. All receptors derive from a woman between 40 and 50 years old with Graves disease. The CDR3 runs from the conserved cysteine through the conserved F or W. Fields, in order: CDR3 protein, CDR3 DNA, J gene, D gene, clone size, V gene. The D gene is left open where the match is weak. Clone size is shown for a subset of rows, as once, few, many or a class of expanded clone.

CDR3 protein: CASSGGNEKLFF
CDR3 DNA: TGTGCCAGCAGTGGGGGTAATGAAAAACTGTTTTTT
J gene: TRBJ1-4
D gene: -
clone size: -
V gene: TRBV2

CDR3 protein: CASSLLQGGYNEQFF
CDR3 DNA: TGTGCCAGCAGCTTATTGCAGGGGGGCTACAATGAGCAGTTCTTC
J gene: TRBJ2-1
D gene: -
clone size: medium-sized
V gene: TRBV11-1

CDR3 protein: CSASGAEAGDEQFF
CDR3 DNA: TGCAGTGCTAGCGGAGCGGAGGCGGGCGATGAGCAGTTCTTC
J gene: TRBJ2-1
D gene: -
clone size: many
V gene: TRBV20-1

CDR3 protein: CASLRGSFDEQYF
CDR3 DNA: TGTGCCAGCCTCAGGGGATCGTTCGACGAGCAGTACTTC
J gene: TRBJ2-7
D gene: -
clone size: many
V gene: TRBV28

CDR3 protein: CSALKGLADSYEQYF
CDR3 DNA: TGCAGTGCCCTGAAGGGCCTAGCGGACTCCTACGAGCAGTACTTC
J gene: TRBJ2-7
D gene: TRBD2
clone size: few
V gene: TRBV20-1

CDR3 protein: CASSDNSGRERDEQFF
CDR3 DNA: TGTGCCAGCAGTGATAATAGCGGGAGGGAGAGAGATGAGCAGTTCTTC
J gene: TRBJ2-1
D gene: TRBD2
clone size: many
V gene: TRBV2

CDR3 protein: CASSAGTGRAFF
CDR3 DNA: TGTGCCAGTAGTGCGGGGACAGGGCGAGCTTTCTTT
J gene: TRBJ1-1
D gene: TRBD1
clone size: -
V gene: TRBV19

CDR3 protein: CASSPDRGAYGYTF
CDR3 DNA: TGTGCCAGCAGCCCGGACAGGGGGGCCTATGGCTACACCTTC
J gene: TRBJ1-2
D gene: TRBD1
clone size: many
V gene: TRBV7-8

CDR3 protein: CASSDPGTGKTFF
CDR3 DNA: TGTGCCAGCAGCGACCCCGGGACAGGGAAGACTTTCTTT
J gene: TRBJ1-1
D gene: TRBD1
clone size: few
V gene: TRBV9

CDR3 protein: CASSLRREHLSTQDTQYF
CDR3 DNA: TGTGCCAGCAGTTTGCGGCGGGAGCACCTTTCAACTCAAGATACGCAGTATTTT
J gene: TRBJ2-3
D gene: TRBD2
clone size: many
V gene: TRBV28

CDR3 protein: CAEQREGFDEQFF
CDR3 DNA: TGTGCCGAACAGCGGGAGGGTTTCGATGAGCAGTTCTTC
J gene: TRBJ2-1
D gene: TRBD2
clone size: many
V gene: TRBV2

CDR3 protein: CASSEAQGPYNEQFF
CDR3 DNA: TGTGCCAGCAGTGAAGCGCAGGGTCCCTACAATGAGCAGTTCTTC
J gene: TRBJ2-1
D gene: -
clone size: many
V gene: TRBV2

CDR3 protein: CASSLSAAGHTDTQYF
CDR3 DNA: TGTGCCAGCAGTTTATCGGCCGCGGGGCATACAGATACGCAGTATTTT
J gene: TRBJ2-3
D gene: -
clone size: many
V gene: TRBV28

CDR3 protein: CSGSSSGPGHEQFF
CDR3 DNA: TGCAGCGGGTCGAGTAGCGGGCCCGGCCATGAGCAGTTCTTC
J gene: TRBJ2-1
D gene: TRBD2
clone size: -
V gene: TRBV29-1

CDR3 protein: CASSRVDQREKLFF
CDR3 DNA: TGTGCCAGTAGTAGAGTTGACCAGAGGGAAAAACTGTTTTTT
J gene: TRBJ1-4
D gene: -
clone size: -
V gene: TRBV19

CDR3 protein: CASSLWRPPGQVFVKGNSPLHF
CDR3 DNA: TGTGCCAGCAGTTTATGGAGGCCCCCGGGACAGGTTTTCGTCAAGGGGAATTCACCCCTCCACTTT
J gene: TRBJ1-6
D gene: TRBD1
clone size: many
V gene: TRBV28

CDR3 protein: CASSDREWDTQYF
CDR3 DNA: TGTGCCAGCAGTGACAGGGAATGGGATACGCAGTATTTT
J gene: TRBJ2-3
D gene: TRBD1
clone size: many
V gene: TRBV12-3/TRBV12-4

CDR3 protein: CANKQGSSYNEQFF
CDR3 DNA: TGTGCCAATAAACAGGGAAGCTCCTACAATGAGCAGTTCTTC
J gene: TRBJ2-1
D gene: -
clone size: many
V gene: TRBV2

CDR3 protein: CASSQGQGKETQYF
CDR3 DNA: TGCGCCAGCAGCCAAGGACAGGGAAAAGAGACCCAGTACTTC
J gene: TRBJ2-5
D gene: TRBD1
clone size: -
V gene: TRBV4-1

CDR3 protein: CATSDSSWYTF
CDR3 DNA: TGTGCCACCAGTGATTCCTCATGGTACACCTTC
J gene: TRBJ1-2
D gene: -
clone size: few
V gene: TRBV24-1

CDR3 protein: CASSVDGSTYNEQFF
CDR3 DNA: TGTGCCAGCAGCGTAGACGGGAGCACCTACAATGAGCAGTTCTTC
J gene: TRBJ2-1
D gene: -
clone size: few
V gene: TRBV9

CDR3 protein: CASSQGEDTEAFF
CDR3 DNA: TGTGCCAGCTCACAGGGGGAGGACACTGAAGCTTTCTTT
J gene: TRBJ1-1
D gene: -
clone size: few
V gene: TRBV18

CDR3 protein: CASSFSGERGDTQYF
CDR3 DNA: TGTGCCAGCAGTTTTAGCGGGGAAAGAGGAGATACGCAGTATTTT
J gene: TRBJ2-3
D gene: TRBD2
clone size: -
V gene: TRBV9

CDR3 protein: CSVSPGGVNTEAFF
CDR3 DNA: TGCAGCGTTAGCCCAGGGGGCGTGAACACTGAAGCTTTCTTT
J gene: TRBJ1-1
D gene: TRBD1
clone size: -
V gene: TRBV29-1

CDR3 protein: CAWSEMTPRSNQPQHF
CDR3 DNA: TGTGCCTGGAGTGAAATGACACCTCGTAGCAATCAGCCCCAGCATTTT
J gene: TRBJ1-5
D gene: -
clone size: many
V gene: TRBV30

CDR3 protein: CASSQDATAIYNSPLHF
CDR3 DNA: TGTGCCAGCAGCCAAGATGCTACAGCCATTTATAATTCACCCCTCCACTTT
J gene: TRBJ1-6
D gene: -
clone size: -
V gene: TRBV3-1

CDR3 protein: CASSYFRGQGEKLFF
CDR3 DNA: TGTGCCAGCAGCTACTTCAGGGGGCAGGGTGAAAAACTGTTTTTT
J gene: TRBJ1-4
D gene: TRBD1
clone size: -
V gene: TRBV7-9

CDR3 protein: CSASSQPNTEAFF
CDR3 DNA: TGCAGTGCTAGTAGTCAGCCGAACACTGAAGCTTTCTTT
J gene: TRBJ1-1
D gene: -
clone size: few
V gene: TRBV20-1

CDR3 protein: CASTTGWGNQPQHF
CDR3 DNA: TGTGCCAGCACTACAGGGTGGGGCAATCAGCCCCAGCATTTT
J gene: TRBJ1-5
D gene: -
clone size: -
V gene: TRBV6-2/TRBV6-3

CDR3 protein: CSVEVDSGSSYEQYF
CDR3 DNA: TGCAGCGTTGAAGTGGATAGCGGGAGCTCCTACGAGCAGTACTTC
J gene: TRBJ2-7
D gene: TRBD2
clone size: many
V gene: TRBV29-1

CDR3 protein: CASSLEGTGLSGNTIYF
CDR3 DNA: TGCGCCAGCAGCTTGGAGGGGACAGGCCTCTCTGGAAACACCATATATTTT
J gene: TRBJ1-3
D gene: TRBD1
clone size: few
V gene: TRBV5-1

CDR3 protein: CASSLEPGSYEQYF
CDR3 DNA: TGTGCCAGCAGCTTAGAACCAGGAAGCTACGAGCAGTACTTC
J gene: TRBJ2-7
D gene: -
clone size: few
V gene: TRBV7-2

CDR3 protein: CSASSGRETANTEAFF
CDR3 DNA: TGCAGTGCTAGCTCAGGGCGGGAGACAGCGAACACTGAAGCTTTCTTT
J gene: TRBJ1-1
D gene: -
clone size: few
V gene: TRBV20-1

CDR3 protein: CASSRTPSDEQFF
CDR3 DNA: TGTGCCAGCAGCCGAACCCCTAGCGATGAGCAGTTCTTC
J gene: TRBJ2-1
D gene: -
clone size: many
V gene: TRBV7-3

CDR3 protein: CSVQGPHTYEQYF
CDR3 DNA: TGCAGCGTTCAGGGCCCTCATACCTACGAGCAGTACTTC
J gene: TRBJ2-7
D gene: -
clone size: many
V gene: TRBV29-1

CDR3 protein: CATSQEGSTKTQYF
CDR3 DNA: TGTGCCACCAGTCAGGAAGGAAGTACGAAGACCCAGTACTTC
J gene: TRBJ2-5
D gene: -
clone size: many
V gene: TRBV24-1

CDR3 protein: CASGLVVRREIPTHTDTQYF
CDR3 DNA: TGTGCTAGTGGTTTGGTAGTGAGGCGAGAAATTCCAACACACACAGATACGCAGTATTTT
J gene: TRBJ2-3
D gene: -
clone size: -
V gene: TRBV12-5

CDR3 protein: CATSREGDRVGEQFF
CDR3 DNA: TGTGCCACCAGCAGAGAAGGGGACAGGGTGGGTGAGCAGTTCTTC
J gene: TRBJ2-1
D gene: TRBD1
clone size: few
V gene: TRBV15

CDR3 protein: CSAAWGGSDTQYF
CDR3 DNA: TGCAGTGCTGCCTGGGGGGGGTCAGATACGCAGTATTTT
J gene: TRBJ2-3
D gene: TRBD2
clone size: -
V gene: TRBV20-1

CDR3 protein: CASSLTGGAVDYGYTF
CDR3 DNA: TGTGCCAGCTCCCTGACAGGGGGGGCTGTCGACTATGGCTACACCTTC
J gene: TRBJ1-2
D gene: TRBD1
clone size: -
V gene: TRBV18

CDR3 protein: CASSGDPGHYNEQFF
CDR3 DNA: TGTGCCAGCAGTGGAGATCCAGGACACTACAATGAGCAGTTCTTC
J gene: TRBJ2-1
D gene: -
clone size: few
V gene: TRBV28

CDR3 protein: CASKRMAGATDTQYF
CDR3 DNA: TGTGCCAGCAAACGGATGGCAGGGGCAACAGATACGCAGTATTTT
J gene: TRBJ2-3
D gene: -
clone size: once
V gene: TRBV2

CDR3 protein: CASSFRQSNQPQHF
CDR3 DNA: TGTGCCAGCAGTTTTCGGCAAAGCAATCAGCCCCAGCATTTT
J gene: TRBJ1-5
D gene: -
clone size: many
V gene: TRBV12-3/TRBV12-4

CDR3 protein: CASSSDLAGVGEQFF
CDR3 DNA: TGTGCCAGCAGTTCCGATCTAGCGGGAGTCGGTGAGCAGTTCTTC
J gene: TRBJ2-1
D gene: TRBD2
clone size: many
V gene: TRBV28

CDR3 protein: CASSTQDGLAGVDEQFF
CDR3 DNA: TGTGCCAGCAGCACACAAGACGGACTAGCGGGAGTTGATGAGCAGTTCTTC
J gene: TRBJ2-1
D gene: TRBD2
clone size: many
V gene: TRBV11-2

CDR3 protein: CSAGRLAEGETQYF
CDR3 DNA: TGCAGTGCTGGGCGACTAGCGGAGGGGGAGACCCAGTACTTC
J gene: TRBJ2-5
D gene: TRBD2
clone size: many
V gene: TRBV20-1

CDR3 protein: CSARSGTGYTDTQYF
CDR3 DNA: TGCAGTGCAAGGTCCGGGACAGGGTACACAGATACGCAGTATTTT
J gene: TRBJ2-3
D gene: TRBD1
clone size: few
V gene: TRBV20-1

CDR3 protein: CATSDPDQETQYF
CDR3 DNA: TGTGCCACCAGTGATCCGGACCAAGAGACCCAGTACTTC
J gene: TRBJ2-5
D gene: -
clone size: few
V gene: TRBV24-1

CDR3 protein: CASSEPYEQYF
CDR3 DNA: TGTGCCAGCAGTGAACCTTACGAGCAGTACTTC
J gene: TRBJ2-7
D gene: -
clone size: many
V gene: TRBV2